The 12 T cell receptor beta chains listed next were all sequenced from one sample in a study of graft-versus-host responses after intestinal transplantation. TCRdb's table, derived via immunoSEQ multiplex PCR, lists solely in-frame clones and lacks some. The table includes tens of thousands of clones, approximately 80% detected once. These receptors have no identified antigens. The sample was unstimulated CD8+ T cells sorted from spleen or lymph node cells, taken before intestinal transplant. These receptors originate from a human donor who received an intestinal transplant.

The rearrangement links TRBV4-1 to TRBJ2-3, with a possible D match to TRBD2 (6 bases). Trimming removed 4 bases at V and 2 bases at J, with 22 bases between. This CDR3 contains 18 residues. Germline values: CDR1 MGHRA, CDR2 YSYEKL. This CDR3 reads CASSPTRMGGRYTDTQYF. DNA for the CDR3: TGCGCCAGCAGCCCAACCCGAATGGGTGGGAGGTACACAGATACGCAGTATTTT.

The chain employs TRBV25-1 and TRBJ1-2; D is undetermined. The V end was cut by 6 bases, the J end by 1 base, with 3 bases between. The CDR3 is 11 amino acids. In germline, CDR1 is MGHDK, CDR2 SYGVNS. As DNA, the CDR3 is TGTGCCAGCAGCTATAACTATGGCTACACCTTC. Its translation: CASSYNYGYTF.

A word on this clone: The sample carries other DNA sequences with the same CDR3. The V call is TRBV28, the J call TRBJ2-7; 7 bases are shared with TRBD2. The CDR3 has 14 residues. The V gene's germline CDR1 is MDHEN and CDR2 SYDVKM. V trimming: 2 bases; J trimming: 2 bases; junction bases outside the gene matches: 3. The CDR3 here is CASSLGGGPYEQYF. In nucleotides, the CDR3 is TGTGCCAGCAGTTTAGGGGGGGGACCCTACGAGCAGTACTTC.

V is TRBV27 and J is TRBJ2-7, with 7 bases fitting TRBD1. The CDR3 totals 16 residues. With V trimmed by 5 bases and J by 1 base, 11 bases remained unmatched. The germline CDR1 and CDR2 sequences are MNHEY and SMNVEV (reference sequence). CDR3 in amino acids: CASSPSYGDSSYEQYF. The CDR3 region has the DNA TGTGCCAGCAGTCCGAGCTATGGGGACAGTTCCTACGAGCAGTACTTC.

The chain links TRBV27 to TRBJ2-5; the match to TRBD2 covers 8 bases. Per the germline V gene, CDR1 is MNHEY and CDR2 is SMNVEV (reference sequence). J gave up 0 bases and V 7 bases, and 13 bases lay outside the gene matches. The CDR3 contains 17 residues. The CDR3: CASKLLATSGYQETQYF. Here the CDR3 DNA reads TGTGCCAGCAAACTCCTAGCCACTAGCGGCTACCAAGAGACCCAGTACTTC.

Only one count was recorded for this clone. The chain is built from TRBV6-4 and TRBJ2-3; the match to TRBD2 covers 9 bases. The CDR3 has 14 amino acids. Per germline, CDR1 MRHNA and CDR2 SNTAGT. V lost 2 bases, J lost 5 bases, and 2 bases stayed unmatched. CDR3 residues: CASSDAGGQDTQYF. CDR3 coding DNA: TGTGCCAGCAGTGACGCGGGAGGGCAAGATACGCAGTATTTT.

V usage is TRBV28 and J usage is TRBJ1-4; unclear D gene. From germline, CDR1 is MDHEN and CDR2 SYDVKM. The CDR3 sequence is 12 residues long. The V gene lost 6 bases and the J gene lost 7 bases, with 9 bases spanning the gap. The CDR3 is CASSFPGEKLFF. CDR3 DNA sequence: TGTGCCAGCAGCTTTCCGGGTGAAAAACTGTTTTTT.

The CDR3 loop reads CASSQVSSGELFF. The CDR3 bases are TGCGCCAGCAGCCAAGTTTCCTCTGGGGAGCTGTTTTTT. V is TRBV4-1 and J is TRBJ2-2; D is uncertain. The CDR3 is made up of 13 amino acids. With 1 base removed from V and 8 bases from J, the gap between germline ends came to 8 bases. CDR1 is MGHRA, CDR2 YSYEKL, per germline.

A single count supports this clone. The chain combines TRBV9 with TRBJ2-5; TRBD2 is a possible D gene (5 bases). Trimming left V 0 bases short and J 2 bases short, with 14 bases between. The CDR3 runs to 16 residues. Germline V gene data show CDR1 as SGDLS and CDR2 as YYNGEE. The CDR3: CASSVGRGSGQETQYF. The DNA of the CDR3 is TGTGCCAGCAGCGTAGGTCGAGGAAGCGGTCAAGAGACCCAGTACTTC.

The chain uses TRBV15 and TRBJ2-7, with 12 bases identical to TRBD2. The V and J ends lost 5 bases and 2 bases, in that order; junction bases with no gene match: 4. This CDR3 is built from 15 residues. Per the germline V gene, CDR1 is LNHNV and CDR2 is YYDKDF (reference sequence). The CDR3 DNA follows: TGTGCCACCAGCTTTGCTAGCGGGGGGGCCTACGAGCAGTACTTC. Amino acid sequence: CATSFASGGAYEQYF. The full variable domain, with the rest looked up from reference TRBV15 and TRBJ2-7, is DAMVIQNPRYQVTQFGKPVTLSCSQTLNHNVMYWYQQKSSQAPKLLFHYYDKDFNNEADTPDNFQSRRPNTSFCFLDIRSPGLGDTAMYLCATSFASGGAYEQYFGPGTRLTVT.

The chain carries TRBV28 and TRBJ2-7; D possibly uses TRBD1 or TRBD2 (9 bases each). The CDR3 sequence is 18 residues long. V was cut by 6 bases and J by 2 bases, with 26 bases left in between. Germline CDR1 MDHEN, CDR2 SYDVKM. CDR3 in amino acids: CASSYRGQTSSGTYEQYF. CDR3 bases: TGTGCCAGCAGCTACAGGGGGCAAACCTCTAGCGGGACCTACGAGCAGTACTTC.

This chain links TRBV6-6 with TRBJ1-5, with a tentative D call TRBD1 (5 bases). This CDR3 is built from 13 residues. V was shortened by 7 bases and J by 1 base, with 8 bases between the two germline ends. Germline V CDR1 and CDR2: MNHNY, SVGAGI (reference sequence). The CDR3 loop is CASTAGSNQPQHF. The CDR3 DNA sequence: TGTGCCAGCACGGCAGGGAGCAATCAGCCCCAGCATTTT.